This TCR beta chain was documented in a study of T cells in Graves' hyperthyroidism and ophthalmopathy. Study results and caveats: Ophthalmopathy cases were set apart from stable hyperthyroidism by a 13 V-J model.

This clonotype was seen many times. Antigen unknown. Researchers amplified the TCR beta CDR3 regions from RNA transcripts. Researchers ran a first-round RT-PCR on the TCR CDR3 using the HTBI primer set. One entry per CDR3 protein, called by TCRdb with MiXCR from the multiplex PCR reads. This table holds approximately 620,000 distinct CDR3 sequences, more than 15% found once. Trimming left V 5 bases short and J 1 base short, with 11 bases between. This CDR3 is built from 14 residues. From germline, CDR1 is SNHLY and CDR2 FYNNEI. Specimen: blood. The chain joins TRBV2 to TRBJ1-1; maybe TRBD1 (6 bases). The receptor was isolated from a woman in her thirties or forties with Graves' ophthalmopathy. CDR3 sequence: CASSQQGWNTEAFF. The CDR3 nucleotides are TGTGCCAGCAGTCAACAGGGATGGAACACTGAAGCTTTCTTT.